Below are 18 T cell receptor beta chains sequenced from a single sample in a study of T-cell memory formation after mild COVID-19. Each CDR3 protein gets one entry after TCRdb re-called the 5' RACE reads with MiXCR. This table holds about 150,000 distinct CDR3 sequences, roughly 21% found once. Sequencing input: PBMCs or a T cell subset sorted from them (not recorded which). These TCRs come from an adult woman who had mild COVID-19 (a few samples of this study predate the infection). Cell type and time point are not known.

The V gene is TRBV25-1, the J gene TRBJ2-2, with a tentative D call TRBD1 (6 bases). The ends were cut back, 1 base at V and 1 base at J, with 19 bases in the middle. This CDR3 region has 19 residues. Germline V CDR1 and CDR2: MGHDK, SYGVNS. The CDR3 is CASSEWWATGTLNTGELFF. For the CDR3, the DNA is TGTGCCAGCAGTGAATGGTGGGCAACCGGGACACTGAACACCGGGGAGCTGTTTTTT.

This clonotype has a handful of counts. The chain combines TRBV7-8 with TRBJ2-1; 8 nucleotides align to TRBD1. V lost 4 bases and J lost 2; bases outside the gene matches: 7. CDR1 is SGHVS, CDR2 FQNEAQ, per germline. The CDR3 loop spans 16 amino acids. The CDR3 here is CASSSRPQGAYNEQFF. CDR3 nucleotides: TGTGCCAGCAGCTCCAGACCACAGGGGGCCTACAATGAGCAGTTCTTC.

This clonotype was picked up a small number of times. The V and J genes are TRBV24-1 and TRBJ2-3; 10 bases align to TRBD2. CDR3 length: 15 amino acids. CDR1 and CDR2 from the germline V gene are KGHDR and SFDVKD. The junction had 6 bases not matched to a gene; V was cut back by 7 bases and J by 3 bases. CDR3: CATSWGGLATDTQYF. CDR3 bases: TGTGCCACCAGCTGGGGGGGACTAGCGACAGATACGCAGTATTTT.

The CDR3 region has the DNA TGTGCCAGCAGCTTAGATAGAGGACCCCGTTATGAGCAGTTCTTC. Translation gives CASSLDRGPRYEQFF. The chain combines TRBV7-3 with TRBJ2-1; D ambiguous. This CDR3 has 15 amino acids. V lost 2 bases and J 8 bases, leaving 16 bases between the germline ends. Germline V gene data show CDR1 as SGHTA and CDR2 as FQGTGA.

The V and J genes are TRBV10-3 and TRBJ1-5, with TRBD1 matching over 7 bases. V trimming: 6 bases; J trimming: 3 bases; junction bases outside the gene matches: 8. CDR3 length: 15 residues. In germline, CDR1 is ENHRY, CDR2 SYGVKD. The CDR3, as DNA: TGTGCCATCAGCCCGACAGGGATGAACAATCAGCCCCAGCATTTT. Translated: CAISPTGMNNQPQHF.

This sequence joins TRBV5-1 and TRBJ2-2; D is possibly TRBD2 (5 bases). CDR3 size: 15 residues. V dropped 4 bases and J dropped 1 base, with 11 bases sitting between them. Germline CDR1 SGHRS, CDR2 YFSETQ. The CDR3 coding sequence is TGCGCCAGCAGCCACATGGGAGAGAACACCGGGGAGCTGTTTTTT. This encodes CASSHMGENTGELFF.

The chain recombines TRBV24-1 with TRBJ2-1; D not certain. CDR1 KGHDR and CDR2 SFDVKD come from the germline V gene. Between the trimmed V and J ends, which lost 0 bases and 10 bases, there was a span of 15 bases. This CDR3 spans 15 amino acids. CDR3 in amino acids: CATSDLRDGFGEQFF. The CDR3 DNA is TGTGCCACCAGTGATTTGCGCGACGGGTTCGGCGAGCAGTTCTTC.

The chain links TRBV15 to TRBJ2-1; D is perhaps TRBD1 (6 bases). Trimming removed 1 base at V and 6 bases at J, with 16 bases between. Germline V lookup: CDR1 LNHNV, CDR2 YYDKDF (reference sequence). The CDR3 spans 16 residues. In DNA, the CDR3 is TGTGCCACCAGCAGAGGGAGGACAGAGAACCTCAATGAGCAGTTCTTC. As protein: CATSRGRTENLNEQFF.

A few counts support this clonotype. The rearrangement uses TRBV12-3 or TRBV12-4 and TRBJ2-1; 9 bases line up with TRBD2. The CDR3 runs to 19 residues. The trim removed 0 bases at V and 1 base at J, leaving 10 bases unmatched. The CDR3 sequence: CASSLALRASGTSYNEQFF. In nucleotides, the CDR3 is TGTGCCAGCAGTTTAGCGCTAAGGGCTAGCGGGACGTCCTACAATGAGCAGTTCTTC.

The gene calls are TRBV12-3 or TRBV12-4 and TRBJ2-3, with D possibly TRBD2 on 6 matching bases. This CDR3 is built from 12 residues. Trimming left V 5 bases short and J 7 bases short, with 10 bases between. The CDR3 DNA follows: TGTGCCAGCAGTGAGGGACTTTATACGCAGTATTTT. This sequence encodes CASSEGLYTQYF.

V and J are TRBV12-3 or TRBV12-4 and TRBJ2-2; D perhaps matches TRBD1 (5 bases). The V and J ends lost 6 bases and 0 bases respectively, with 8 bases between them. The CDR3 loop spans 14 amino acids. The DNA of the CDR3 is TGTGCCAGCAGCATGGGGCCGAACACCGGGGAGCTGTTTTTT. Translation gives CASSMGPNTGELFF.

J is TRBJ1-1 and V is TRBV5-1; D might be TRBD1 (6 bases). This CDR3 contains 17 residues. The germline gives CDR1 SGHRS, CDR2 YFSETQ. Trimming left V 3 bases short and J 5 bases short, with 23 bases between. The CDR3 DNA reads as TGCGCCAGCAGCTCCTCGGATGGATCGGGGGCTAGGACTGAAGCTTTCTTT. Its protein is CASSSSDGSGARTEAFF.

There are a few counts of this clonotype. The chain links TRBV12-3 or TRBV12-4 to TRBJ2-7; D is undetermined. V lost 8 bases, J lost 6 bases, and 14 bases lay in between. This CDR3 contains 12 residues. The CDR3 coding sequence is TGTGCCAGCGGCGAAATACGTGGCGAGCAGTACTTC. This codes for CASGEIRGEQYF.

The J gene is TRBJ1-1, the V gene TRBV7-6; D may be TRBD1 (6 bases). Trimming cost V 4 bases and J 1 base, with 16 bases left between them. The CDR3 spans 16 residues. Germline V CDR1 and CDR2: SGHVS, FNYEAQ. The CDR3 DNA sequence: TGTGCCAGCAGCTCTTCCCCAGGGGCCCGGAACACTGAAGCTTTCTTT. This gives the protein CASSSSPGARNTEAFF.

The CDR3 DNA reads as TGTGCCAGCTCACCAGACCCAGCCTACGAGCAGTACTTC. Protein product: CASSPDPAYEQYF. The V call is TRBV18, the J call TRBJ2-7; D is undetermined. Germline V CDR1 and CDR2: KGHSH, LQKENI. The CDR3 is 13 amino acids. The V end was cut by 2 bases, the J end by 2 bases, with 7 bases between.

The table lists this clonotype with many counts. The V and J genes are TRBV5-1 and TRBJ2-1, with 9 bases fitting TRBD2. The CDR3 is 15 amino acids. CDR1 and CDR2 from the germline V gene are SGHRS and YFSETQ. Trimming cost V 2 bases and J 7 bases; bases outside gene matches: 7. The CDR3 sequence: CASSFAGGPRNEQFF. The CDR3 DNA reads as TGCGCCAGCAGCTTCGCGGGGGGGCCGAGGAATGAGCAGTTCTTC. Full variable domain (remainder filled in from reference TRBV5-1 and TRBJ2-1): KAGVTQTPRYLIKTRGQQVTLSCSPISGHRSVSWYQQTPGQGLQFLFEYFSETQRNKGNFPGRFSGRQFSNSRSEMNVSTLELGDSALYLCASSFAGGPRNEQFFGPGTRLTVL.

This chain joins TRBV5-8 and TRBJ2-1, with D uncertain. The CDR3 sequence is 15 residues long. Germline CDR1 SGHTS, CDR2 YDEGEE. The germline V and J ends were trimmed by 2 bases and 2 bases, with 11 bases remaining between them. The CDR3 loop is CASSFGLLTYNEQFF. The CDR3 bases are TGTGCCAGCAGCTTCGGGCTTTTGACCTACAATGAGCAGTTCTTC. The whole variable domain, filled in from reference TRBV5-8 and TRBJ2-1, reads EAGVTQSPTHLIKTRGQQATLRCSPISGHTSVYWYQQALGLGLQFLLWYDEGEERNRGNFPPRFSGRQFPNYSSELNVNALELEDSALYLCASSFGLLTYNEQFFGPGTRLTVL.

The gene calls are TRBV12-5 and TRBJ2-5; D is ambiguous. The V gene lost 4 bases and the J gene lost 8 bases, with 20 bases spanning the gap. CDR3 length: 15 residues. The germline V gene has CDR1 LGHNT and CDR2 FRNRAP. The CDR3 reads CASGYGNPQPHTQYF. The CDR3 nucleotides are TGTGCTAGTGGTTATGGGAACCCTCAGCCGCACACCCAGTACTTC.